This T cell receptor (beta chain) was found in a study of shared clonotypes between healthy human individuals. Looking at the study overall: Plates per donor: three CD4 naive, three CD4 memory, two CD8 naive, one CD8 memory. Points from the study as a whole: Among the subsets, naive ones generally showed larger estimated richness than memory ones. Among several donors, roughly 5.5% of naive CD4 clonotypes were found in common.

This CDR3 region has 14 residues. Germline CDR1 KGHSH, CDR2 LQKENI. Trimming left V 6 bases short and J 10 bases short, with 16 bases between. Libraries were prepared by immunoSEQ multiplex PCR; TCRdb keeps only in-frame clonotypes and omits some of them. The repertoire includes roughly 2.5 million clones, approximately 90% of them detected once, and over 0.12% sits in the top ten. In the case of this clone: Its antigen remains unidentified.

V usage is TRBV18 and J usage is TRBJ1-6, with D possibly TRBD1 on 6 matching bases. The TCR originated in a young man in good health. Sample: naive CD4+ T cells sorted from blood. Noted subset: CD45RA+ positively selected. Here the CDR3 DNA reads TGTGCCAGCTCGGCGGACAGCTTGAGATCACCCCTCCACTTT. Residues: CASSADSLRSPLHF.